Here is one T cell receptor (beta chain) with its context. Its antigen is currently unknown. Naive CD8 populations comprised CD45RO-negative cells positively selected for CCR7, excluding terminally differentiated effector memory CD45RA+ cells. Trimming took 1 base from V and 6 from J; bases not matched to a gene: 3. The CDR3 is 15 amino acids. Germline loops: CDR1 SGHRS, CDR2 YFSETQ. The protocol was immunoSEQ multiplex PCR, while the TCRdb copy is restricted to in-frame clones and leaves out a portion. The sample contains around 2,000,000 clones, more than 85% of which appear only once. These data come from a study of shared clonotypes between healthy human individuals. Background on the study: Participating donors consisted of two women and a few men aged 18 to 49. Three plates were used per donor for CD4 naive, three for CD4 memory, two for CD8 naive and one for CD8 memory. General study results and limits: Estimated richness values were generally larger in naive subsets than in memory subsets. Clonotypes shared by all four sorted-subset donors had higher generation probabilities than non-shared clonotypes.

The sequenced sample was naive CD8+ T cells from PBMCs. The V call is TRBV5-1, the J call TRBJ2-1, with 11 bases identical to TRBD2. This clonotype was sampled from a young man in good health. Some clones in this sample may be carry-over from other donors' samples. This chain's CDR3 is CASSLRTSGFNEQFF. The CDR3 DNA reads TGCGCCAGCAGCTTGCGGACTAGCGGGTTCAATGAGCAGTTCTTC.